This entry concerns a single T cell receptor (beta chain). Its antigen is not identified. One entry per CDR3 protein results from TCRdb running MiXCR on the RT-PCR reads. This sample has 400,000 to 650,000 distinct CDR3 sequences; approximately 7.2% occur once, and the top ten carry under 15%. This CDR3 region has 15 residues. The V and J ends lost 7 bases and 0 bases, in that order; junction bases with no gene match: 5. Germline CDR1 reads SQVTM; CDR2 reads ANQGSEA. The data were obtained in a study of response to subunit inactivated influenza vaccine. Study-level results: The authors suggested that few new T cells are recruited per seasonal influenza vaccination.

The TCR comes from a man aged 45-69 years who received an inactivated influenza vaccine. The rearrangement uses TRBV29-1 and TRBJ2-3; 12 positions match TRBD2. Source: PBMCs from blood, taken about 23 months after vaccination. The CDR3 DNA follows: TGCAGCGCCCTCGGGACTAGCGGGAGCACAGATACGCAGTATTTT. Its translation is CSALGTSGSTDTQYF.